The 17 T cell receptor beta chains in this list originate from one sample, sequenced in a study of shared clonotypes between healthy human individuals. Sequencing was performed with immunoSEQ multiplex PCR; in TCRdb, only in-frame clones are kept and a portion is missing. The sample carries a few million clones, approximately 93% recorded once. Sequences were obtained from naive CD4+ T cells from PBMCs. Subset: CD45RA+ positively selected. The receptors shown here come from a man younger than 35 in good health. Some clones in this sample may be carry-over from other donors' samples.

This rearrangement joins TRBV28 to TRBJ2-7; D is uncertain. Between the trimmed V and J ends, which lost 8 bases and 6 bases, there was a span of 14 bases. Germline loops: CDR1 MDHEN, CDR2 SYDVKM. The CDR3 length is 12 residues. CDR3 nucleotides: TGTGCCAGCGGGATCGGCGTGAGCGAGCAGTACTTC. Translation: CASGIGVSEQYF.

This chain uses TRBV7-2 with TRBJ1-2, with D unclear. Trimming pared 3 bases from V and 2 bases from J, leaving 16 bases between. This CDR3 has 16 amino acids. CDR1 and CDR2 (germline): SGHTA, FQGNSA. The CDR3 reads CASSFLTFQKNYGYTF. CDR3 nucleotide sequence: TGTGCCAGCAGCTTTTTGACGTTTCAGAAGAACTATGGCTACACCTTC.

This chain joins TRBV11-3 and TRBJ2-3; D unresolved. The CDR3 is made up of 14 amino acids. CDR1 is SGHNT and CDR2 is YENEEA in the germline V gene. Trimming took 5 bases from V and 1 from J, leaving 10 bases between them. The CDR3 sequence: CASSLTRGTDTQYF. The CDR3 region has the DNA TGTGCCAGCAGCCTCACGAGAGGCACAGATACGCAGTATTTT.

This chain uses TRBV5-1 with TRBJ1-4, with D uncertain. This CDR3 is built from 15 residues. Trimming took 0 bases from V and 4 from J, leaving 10 bases between them. Germline assignment: CDR1 SGHRS and CDR2 YFSETQ. DNA for the CDR3: TGCGCCAGCAGCTTGGTTTCGGGTTTTAATGAAAAACTGTTTTTT. This encodes CASSLVSGFNEKLFF.

V is TRBV11-2 and J is TRBJ2-3; weak D call: TRBD1 (6 bases). CDR1 SGHAT and CDR2 FQNNGV come from the germline V gene. This CDR3 contains 18 residues. V lost 5 bases to trimming and J lost 2 bases, with 23 bases between them. The CDR3 protein is CASSARSEPEGVTDTQYF. In DNA, the CDR3 is TGTGCCAGCAGCGCCCGTTCCGAGCCCGAGGGGGTCACAGATACGCAGTATTTT.

This clone came up a few times. The rearrangement uses TRBV27 and TRBJ1-3; 7 bases fit TRBD1. V dropped 6 bases and J dropped 0; count of bases not matched to a gene: 5. Looked up from germline, CDR1 is MNHEY and CDR2 is SMNVEV (reference sequence). CDR3 length equals 15 residues. The CDR3 DNA reads TGTGCCAGCAGGAGGCAGGGGGTCTCTGGAAACACCATATATTTT. Amino acid sequence: CASRRQGVSGNTIYF.

As concerns this clone: In the same sample, other DNA sequences code for this CDR3. The chain carries TRBV18 and TRBJ2-2; D perhaps matches TRBD1 (6 bases). Germline V gene sequence: CDR1 KGHSH, CDR2 LQKENI. The CDR3 is 13 amino acids. Trimming stripped 4 bases from V and 5 bases from J, with 8 bases between. CDR3 coding DNA: TGTGCCAGCTCACGGCAGGGGACCGGGGAGCTGTTTTTT. Protein sequence: CASSRQGTGELFF.

This sequence joins TRBV19 and TRBJ2-1, with 15 positions matching TRBD2. This CDR3 is built from 17 residues. Germline-derived CDR1 and CDR2 are LNHDA and SQIVND (reference sequence). J gave up 1 base and V 4 bases, and 2 bases lay outside the gene matches. For the CDR3, the DNA is TGTGCCAGTAGTACGGGACTAGCGGGAGGATCCTACAATGAGCAGTTCTTC. Translated: CASSTGLAGGSYNEQFF. Supplemented by reference TRBV19 and TRBJ2-1, the full variable domain reads DGGITQSPKYLFRKEGQNVTLSCEQNLNHDAMYWYRQDPGQGLRLIYYSQIVNDFQKGDIAEGYSVSREKKESFPLTVTSAQKNPTAFYLCASSTGLAGGSYNEQFFGPGTRLTVL.

This clone was observed once. The chain links TRBV6-1 to TRBJ2-3, with 9 positions matching TRBD1. The CDR3 has 15 amino acids. The germline CDR1 and CDR2 sequences are MNHNS and SASEGT. The trim removed 5 bases at V and 1 base at J, leaving 4 bases unmatched. CDR3 protein: CASSLRQGGTDTQYF. The CDR3 region has the DNA TGTGCCAGCAGTTTACGACAGGGGGGCACAGATACGCAGTATTTT.

The V gene is TRBV19, the J gene TRBJ1-5; D may be TRBD1 (5 bases). Germline assignment: CDR1 LNHDA and CDR2 SQIVND (reference sequence). CDR3 length: 20 amino acids. V lost 4 bases and J lost 0, with 25 bases in between. CDR3 in DNA: TGTGCCAGTAGTACGCCACAACCAGGGTTTTTTCCTAATAGCAATCAGCCCCAGCATTTT. Protein: CASSTPQPGFFPNSNQPQHF.

V is TRBV5-4 and J is TRBJ2-7, with 9 bases matching TRBD1. V dropped 3 bases and J dropped 5; count of bases not matched to a gene: 12. The CDR3 covers 16 residues. The germline CDR1 and CDR2 sequences are SGHNT and YYREEE (reference sequence). In nucleotides, the CDR3 is TGTGCCAGCAGCTCTTTGAAACAGGGGGCAGTCCACGAGCAGTACTTC. Translating it yields CASSSLKQGAVHEQYF.

This clone was seen a few times. This chain joins TRBV19 and TRBJ1-2; no clear D. Germline V gives CDR1 LNHDA, CDR2 SQIVND (reference sequence). Trimming took 8 bases from V and 8 from J, leaving 9 bases between them. The CDR3 runs 10 residues. CDR3 coding DNA: TGTGCCAGTGGTCCCTCAGGCTACACCTTC. This sequence encodes CASGPSGYTF.

The chain joins TRBV15 to TRBJ2-3; no definite D call. Deletions cut 3 bases from V and 6 bases from J, with 7 bases between. Germline lookup yields CDR1 LNHNV and CDR2 YYDKDF (reference sequence). CDR3 length: 12 amino acids. The CDR3: CATSRSGDTQYF. The CDR3, as DNA: TGTGCCACCAGCAGGTCCGGGGATACGCAGTATTTT.

The V gene is TRBV7-2, the J gene TRBJ2-3, with D tentatively TRBD2 (5 bases). This CDR3 region has 14 residues. V lost 8 bases and J lost 6, with 18 bases in between. Germline CDR1 SGHTA, CDR2 FQGNSA. This CDR3 is CASGITPWEDTQYF. The CDR3, as DNA: TGTGCCAGCGGTATTACTCCTTGGGAGGATACGCAGTATTTT.

The rearrangement joins TRBV5-1 to TRBJ2-2; tentatively, D is TRBD1 (6 bases). The length of the CDR3 is 15 residues. CDR1 SGHRS and CDR2 YFSETQ come from the germline V gene. V was pared by 3 bases and J by 6 bases, with 15 bases between. The CDR3 reads CASSSDWPGAGELFF. The CDR3 region has the DNA TGCGCCAGCAGCTCGGACTGGCCAGGGGCCGGGGAGCTGTTTTTT.

The chain couples TRBV6-5 to TRBJ2-1; 11 bases agree with TRBD2. Germline assignment: CDR1 MNHEY and CDR2 SVGAGI. This CDR3 contains 14 residues. Germline trimming cut 7 bases from V and 4 bases from J; bases unmatched to any gene: 3. The CDR3 sequence is CASMGLAVYNEQFF. DNA of the CDR3: TGTGCCAGCATGGGACTAGCGGTTTACAATGAGCAGTTCTTC.

This chain uses TRBV27 with TRBJ2-7, with 11 bases identical to TRBD2. Trimming at V came to 3 bases and at J to 4 bases, leaving 5 bases not matched to a gene. The CDR3 length is 15 residues. Germline CDR1 reads MNHEY; CDR2 reads SMNVEV (reference sequence). For the CDR3, the DNA is TGTGCCAGCAGTTTGGCAATAGCGGGAGGGTACGAGCAGTACTTC. Amino acids: CASSLAIAGGYEQYF.